The 13 T cell receptor beta chains below come from one sample, sequenced in a study of blood T cell repertoires in COVID-19. Assay used: immunoSEQ multiplex PCR; TCRdb lists only in-frame clones, some missing. The sample records around 160,000 clones, roughly 84% being singletons. Material for sequencing was PBMCs or T cells enriched from blood (not recorded which). The receptors here all came from a woman aged 45 to 65 who had been exposed to COVID-19.

The chain is built from TRBV7-9 and TRBJ2-5, with a weak D call TRBD2 (5 bases). From germline, CDR1 is SEHNR and CDR2 FQNEAQ (reference sequence). Trimming shortened V by 5 bases and J by 2 bases, and 9 bases separated the two germline ends. The CDR3 spans 13 residues. The CDR3 loop is CASSRGLQETQYF. Written as DNA, the CDR3 is TGTGCCAGCAGCCGAGGGCTTCAAGAGACCCAGTACTTC.

This clone was found once. The genes are TRBV29-1 and TRBJ2-5, with TRBD2 as a possible D gene (5 bases). The V end lost 4 bases, the J end lost 0 bases, and 9 bases lay between the germline ends. The germline CDR1 and CDR2 sequences are SQVTM and ANQGSEA. The CDR3 has 13 residues. CDR3 sequence: CSVAPGNQETQYF. In nucleotides, the CDR3 is TGCAGCGTTGCTCCGGGGAACCAAGAGACCCAGTACTTC.

The gene calls are TRBV12-3 or TRBV12-4 and TRBJ1-3; D is uncertain. The CDR3 is made up of 11 amino acids. The CDR3 spells CGTAEGNTIYF. The CDR3 bases are TGTGGCACAGCGGAAGGAAACACCATATATTTT.

The chain carries TRBV3-1 (or the pseudogene TRBV3-2) and TRBJ2-1, with 12 bases lining up with TRBD2. With 5 bases clipped from V and 4 bases from J, the junction kept 6 bases outside the gene matches. This CDR3 region has 16 residues. CDR1 and CDR2 from the germline V gene are LGHDT and YNNKEL (reference sequence). This CDR3 reads CASSSGLAGGYNEQFF. CDR3 bases: TGTGCCAGCAGCTCCGGCCTAGCGGGAGGGTACAATGAGCAGTTCTTC.

The J gene is TRBJ2-7, the V gene TRBV7-9, with D possibly TRBD2 on 6 matching bases. The V gene lost 5 bases and the J gene lost 6 bases, with 17 bases spanning the gap. The germline gives CDR1 SEHNR, CDR2 FQNEAQ (reference sequence). This CDR3 contains 14 residues. The CDR3 DNA is TGTGCCAGCAGCATTACGGGACTCCCGTTCGAGCAGTACTTC. Its translation: CASSITGLPFEQYF.

This clone appeared a single time. V usage is TRBV4-2 and J usage is TRBJ1-2, with TRBD1 matching over 8 bases. The CDR3 spans 14 residues. Germline CDR1 and CDR2: LGHNA and YNFKEQ. Trimming cost V 4 bases and J 2 bases; bases outside gene matches: 3. The CDR3 DNA follows: TGTGCCAGCAGCCCCAGACAGGGGAACTATGGCTACACCTTC. Translated, it gives CASSPRQGNYGYTF.

In its sample, this clone was seen once. This chain connects TRBV3-1 (or the pseudogene TRBV3-2) to TRBJ1-2; possibly TRBD1 for D (5 bases). CDR3 length: 14 residues. Trimming removed 0 bases at V and 5 bases at J, with 10 bases between. CDR1 LGHDT and CDR2 YNNKEL come from the germline V gene (reference sequence). The CDR3 coding sequence is TGTGCCAGCAGCCAAGATGTGGGGGGGTATGGCTACACCTTC. It encodes CASSQDVGGYGYTF.

V is TRBV7-2 and J is TRBJ1-1, with a tentative D call TRBD1 (6 bases). Germline CDR1 and CDR2: SGHTA and FQGNSA. Between the trimmed V and J ends, which lost 4 bases and 7 bases, there was a span of 13 bases. The CDR3 contains 13 residues. The CDR3 DNA is TGTGCCAGCAGCTACTTACAGGGAAATGAAGCTTTCTTT. Protein: CASSYLQGNEAFF.

V gene TRBV7-2 combines with J gene TRBJ1-6, with D unresolved. Germline V gene lookup returns CDR1 SGHTA and CDR2 FQGNSA. Trimming pared 11 bases from V and 1 base from J, leaving 12 bases between. This CDR3 is 14 amino acids long. The CDR3 here is CASGWGSYNSPLHF. The DNA of the CDR3 is TGTGCCTCGGGATGGGGTTCCTATAATTCACCCCTCCACTTT.

This clone has more than one count but fewer than ten. V gene TRBV6-5 combines with J gene TRBJ1-2; D is perhaps TRBD1 (6 bases). Trimming pared 7 bases from V and 1 base from J, leaving 16 bases between. Germline V CDR1 and CDR2: MNHEY, SVGAGI. CDR3 length: 15 amino acids. In DNA form, the CDR3 reads TGTGCCAGCACTCCTACAGGGTGGGATAACTATGGCTACACCTTC. Translation gives CASTPTGWDNYGYTF.

The rearrangement joins TRBV19 to TRBJ1-2; the D is unclear. The CDR3 extends over 14 amino acids. Germline-derived CDR1 and CDR2 are LNHDA and SQIVND (reference sequence). Trimming left V 0 bases short and J 4 bases short, with 9 bases between. The CDR3 is CASSIDPLRYGYTF. The CDR3 nucleotides are TGTGCCAGTAGTATAGACCCCCTTCGCTATGGCTACACCTTC.

The chain joins TRBV5-5 to TRBJ1-2; D remains ambiguous. Deletions cut 0 bases from V and 6 bases from J, with 12 bases between. This CDR3 has 14 amino acids. Germline V CDR1 and CDR2: SGHKS, YYEKEE (reference sequence). CDR3 amino acids: CASSLAVAADGYTF. The CDR3 nucleotides are TGTGCCAGCAGCTTGGCCGTGGCAGCGGATGGCTACACCTTC.

This chain joins TRBV12-5 and TRBJ2-7; 9 nucleotides line up with TRBD1. Germline V lookup: CDR1 LGHNT, CDR2 FRNRAP. Trimming cost V 5 bases and J 6 bases; bases outside gene matches: 5. The CDR3 has 13 residues. The CDR3 coding sequence is TGTGCTAGTGGTCCAGGGACAGGGACCGAGCAGTACTTC. Its protein product is CASGPGTGTEQYF.